A selection of T cell receptor beta chains follows, all from one sample in a study of blood T cell repertoires in COVID-19. Using immunoSEQ multiplex PCR, the repertoire was profiled, and TCRdb retains in-frame clones only, with some absent. The sample lists about 240,000 clones; about four fifths were seen once. Sample: peripheral blood. Receptors originate from a woman over 75 with acute or convalescent COVID-19. Both conserved end residues are part of each CDR3. The order of the fields is clone size, V gene, D gene, J gene, CDR3 DNA, CDR3 protein. D genes are given only for firm matches. A row's size may be missing; if present it is once, few, many or a size class.

-	TRBV12-3/TRBV12-4	-	TRBJ2-3	TGTGCCAGCAGTTTAGCGCCAGGGGTGCAGTATTTT	CASSLAPGVQYF
-	TRBV12-3/TRBV12-4	-	TRBJ1-6	TGTGCCAGCAGCAACAGGGATCGTTCACCCCTCCACTTT	CASSNRDRSPLHF
-	TRBV28	-	TRBJ2-7	TGTGCCAGCAGTTTAGTAAAGGGAGGTTACGAGCAGTACTTC	CASSLVKGGYEQYF
-	TRBV7-7	-	TRBJ2-5	TGTGCTAGCAGCTTAGAGCGGACTGGTTCGGAGACCCAGTACTTC	CASSLERTGSETQYF
-	TRBV5-1	TRBD1	TRBJ1-2	TGCGCCAGTAGCTCGCCCGACAGGGGGCAGGGTGGCTACACCTTC	CASSSPDRGQGGYTF
-	TRBV28	-	TRBJ2-2	TGTGCCAGCAGCCCCCCCTACACCGGGGAGCTGTTTTTT	CASSPPYTGELFF
-	TRBV6-5	TRBD1	TRBJ2-3	TGTGCCAGCAGTTGGACAGGAACAGATACGCAGTATTTT	CASSWTGTDTQYF
few	TRBV18	TRBD1	TRBJ1-5	TGTGCCAGCTCACCAGAGGGGGCGAGCAATCAGCCCCAGCATTTT	CASSPEGASNQPQHF
-	TRBV5-1	-	TRBJ2-5	TGCGCCAGCAGCTTGAGGCAGGACCAAGAGACCCAGTACTTC	CASSLRQDQETQYF
-	TRBV5-6	-	TRBJ1-1	TGTGCCAGCAGCCTATGGGGGGGTGCTATGAACACTGAAGCTTTCTTT	CASSLWGGAMNTEAFF
-	TRBV28	-	TRBJ1-2	TGTGCCAGCAGTCCCCCCCGACAGGAGGCGAACTATGGCTACACCTTC	CASSPPRQEANYGYTF
once	TRBV5-1	-	TRBJ2-7	TGCGCCAGTAGCTTACCCCAGTACGAGCAGTACTTC	CASSLPQYEQYF
-	TRBV4-1	-	TRBJ1-2	TGCGCCAGCAGCCACGATCGAACCCAGGGGGGCTACACCTTC	CASSHDRTQGGYTF
-	TRBV5-1	-	TRBJ1-2	TGCGCCAGCAGCTTGAGGGCGAGCCAGGGCTATGGCTACACCTTC	CASSLRASQGYGYTF
-	TRBV6-2/TRBV6-3	-	TRBJ1-3	TGTGCCAGCAGCCCCCCCCCTGGACAGCTCTCTGGAAACACCATATATTTT	CASSPPPGQLSGNTIYF
-	TRBV2	-	TRBJ1-1	TGTGCCAGCGGGGCCTGGGGTATGAACACTGAAGCTTTCTTT	CASGAWGMNTEAFF